These 8 T cell receptor beta chains were all obtained from the same sample, sequenced in a study of blood T cell repertoires in COVID-19. Measured with immunoSEQ multiplex PCR; TCRdb has only the in-frame clones, and not every one. The table includes about 210,000 clones, about 85% detected once. The sequenced sample was peripheral blood. These receptors came from a man aged 65 to 85 with acute or convalescent COVID-19.

The CDR3 region is CASTVAGYTEAFF. The CDR3 nucleotides read TGTGCCAGCACAGTCGCGGGGTACACTGAAGCTTTCTTT. V usage is TRBV28 and J usage is TRBJ1-1; D not certain. Germline-derived CDR1 and CDR2 are MDHEN and SYDVKM. V lost 7 bases and J lost 3, with 12 bases in between. CDR3 length: 13 amino acids. The variable domain in full, with the rest retrieved from reference TRBV28 and TRBJ1-1, is DVKVTQSSRYLVKRTGEKVFLECVQDMDHENMFWYRQDPGLGLRLIYFSYDVKMKEKGDIPEGYSVSREKKERFSLILESASTNQTSMYLCASTVAGYTEAFFGQGTRLTVV.

The chain has TRBV28 and TRBJ1-6, with D perhaps matching TRBD1 (5 bases). The CDR3 extends over 14 amino acids. V lost 0 bases to trimming and J lost 9 bases, with 9 bases between them. CDR1 and CDR2 from the germline V gene are MDHEN and SYDVKM. The CDR3 protein is CASSLWQGSSPLHF. The DNA for the CDR3 is TGTGCCAGCAGTTTATGGCAGGGAAGTTCACCCCTCCACTTT.

This clone appeared a single time. The chain combines TRBV3-1 (or the pseudogene TRBV3-2) with TRBJ1-1; D uncertain. The CDR3 is made up of 14 amino acids. Germline loops: CDR1 LGHDT, CDR2 YNNKEL (reference sequence). With 4 bases removed from V and 4 bases from J, the gap between germline ends came to 13 bases. The CDR3 DNA reads as TGTGCCAGCAGCCCCAGGCATAGGTTCACTGAAGCTTTCTTT. This codes for CASSPRHRFTEAFF.

J is TRBJ2-3 and V is TRBV3-1 (or the pseudogene TRBV3-2), with D unresolved. Trimming stripped 0 bases from V and 2 bases from J, with 9 bases between. This CDR3 spans 15 amino acids. CDR1 and CDR2 from the germline V gene are LGHDT and YNNKEL (reference sequence). This chain's CDR3 is CASSQDGQFTDTQYF. In DNA, the CDR3 is TGTGCCAGCAGCCAAGATGGGCAGTTCACAGATACGCAGTATTTT.

This sequence joins TRBV10-3 and TRBJ2-2; 7 bases are shared with TRBD1. The CDR3 runs to 13 residues. Germline CDR1 reads ENHRY; CDR2 reads SYGVKD. Germline trimming cut 7 bases from V and 6 bases from J; bases unmatched to any gene: 5. The CDR3 spells CAITSQGPGELFF. The CDR3 region has the DNA TGTGCCATCACCTCACAGGGGCCCGGGGAGCTGTTTTTT.

The V and J genes are TRBV19 and TRBJ2-4, with D maybe TRBD2 (6 bases). The CDR3 has 16 residues. CDR1 is LNHDA, CDR2 SQIVND, per germline (reference sequence). The V and J ends lost 7 bases and 3 bases respectively, with 19 bases between them. CDR3 sequence (DNA): TGTGCCAGTACCTCAAGCCCCACGGGACTCAAAAACATTCAGTACTTC. Amino acids: CASTSSPTGLKNIQYF.

The rearrangement joins TRBV2 to TRBJ2-7; D is unclear. The V end was cut by 6 bases, the J end by 3 bases, with 18 bases between. Germline V gives CDR1 SNHLY, CDR2 FYNNEI. CDR3 size: 15 residues. DNA of the CDR3: TGTGCCAGCAGCCCCCATCGAGGTTCCCGCTACGAGCAGTACTTC. This translates into CASSPHRGSRYEQYF.

The chain links TRBV2 to TRBJ1-5; no reliable D call. V shed 5 bases and J shed 7 bases, with 12 bases lying between them. The CDR3 consists of 13 residues. Germline V gene data show CDR1 as SNHLY and CDR2 as FYNNEI. The CDR3: CASSPGREQPQHF. The DNA of the CDR3 is TGTGCCAGCAGTCCCGGGCGGGAACAGCCCCAGCATTTT.